Each of the 9 T cell receptor beta chains below was sequenced from the same sample in a study of HIV-infected patients and healthy controls. TCRdb re-derived calls from the 5' RACE reads in MiXCR, one entry per CDR3 protein. The sample consists of 60,000 to 70,000 distinct CDR3 sequences, around 21% of them appearing once. Sample: CD4+ T cells from blood. The receptors were sampled from a human donor in good health.

In this sample, this clonotype turned up a few times. The genes are TRBV27 and TRBJ1-5, with 7 bases fitting TRBD1. In germline, CDR1 is MNHEY, CDR2 SMNVEV (reference sequence). The J segment lost 7 bases and the V segment lost 7 bases, leaving 7 bases of the junction unmatched. The CDR3 sequence is 13 residues long. CDR3: CASTPLGGQPQHF. CDR3 DNA sequence: TGTGCCAGCACCCCCCTAGGGGGCCAGCCCCAGCATTTT.

V is TRBV27 and J is TRBJ2-3, with D perhaps matching TRBD1 (6 bases). The CDR3 runs 13 residues. V was pared by 6 bases and J by 3 bases, with 10 bases between. Germline loops: CDR1 MNHEY, CDR2 SMNVEV (reference sequence). The CDR3 region has the DNA TGTGCCAGCAGCCGCACAGGGACAGATACGCAGTATTTT. This gives the protein CASSRTGTDTQYF.

The chain joins TRBV6-6 to TRBJ1-2, with D hard to call. The germline V gene encodes CDR1 MNHNY and CDR2 SVGAGI (reference sequence). V lost 7 bases to trimming and J lost 2 bases, with 20 bases between them. The length of the CDR3 is 16 residues. CDR3 bases: TGTGCCAGCACGTTCTCGGGCCTATACGGGAACTATGGCTACACCTTC. Amino acids: CASTFSGLYGNYGYTF.

This clonotype showed up many times. The CDR3 reads CASSPHTGGGKNTEAFF. The CDR3 DNA is TGCGCCAGCAGCCCACATACAGGGGGCGGGAAGAACACTGAAGCTTTCTTT. The chain is built from TRBV4-1 and TRBJ1-1; 9 nucleotides match TRBD1. The germline gives CDR1 MGHRA, CDR2 YSYEKL. The CDR3 is made up of 17 amino acids. The trim removed 4 bases at V and 1 base at J, leaving 10 bases unmatched.

V is TRBV12-3 or TRBV12-4 and J is TRBJ2-5, with 9 bases identical to TRBD1. The CDR3 is made up of 15 amino acids. Trimming took 5 bases from V and 5 from J; bases not matched to a gene: 9. CDR3 DNA sequence: TGTGCCAGCAGTACAGGGGGCGCTTGGTCGGAGACCCAGTACTTC. It yields the protein CASSTGGAWSETQYF.

In its sample, this clonotype was seen many times. As DNA, the CDR3 is TGTGCCAGCAGTTACTCCGGGGAGGGTTCCTATGGCTACACCTTC. It yields the protein CASSYSGEGSYGYTF. This chain uses TRBV6-6 with TRBJ1-2, with D hard to call. Looked up from germline, CDR1 is MNHNY and CDR2 is SVGAGI (reference sequence). V was trimmed by 0 bases and J by 4 bases, leaving 12 bases between them. The CDR3 extends over 15 amino acids.

This clonotype was counted a few times. V is TRBV24-1 and J is TRBJ2-5; D unclear. Germline values: CDR1 KGHDR, CDR2 SFDVKD. The CDR3 contains 14 residues. The V end lost 9 bases, the J end lost 2 bases, and 15 bases lay between the germline ends. The CDR3 nucleotides read TGTGCCACCCCCATAGATCGAACTCAAGAGACCCAGTACTTC. This codes for CATPIDRTQETQYF.

The chain recombines TRBV19 with TRBJ2-1; no clear D gene. The CDR3 consists of 13 residues. Per germline, CDR1 LNHDA and CDR2 SQIVND (reference sequence). V was trimmed by 1 base and J by 8 bases, leaving 9 bases between them. The CDR3, as DNA: TGTGCCAGTAGTATAGGTAGCCTCTATGAGCAGTTCTTC. It translates to CASSIGSLYEQFF.

This clonotype has a handful of counts. V and J are TRBV11-2 and TRBJ2-3, with a weak D call TRBD2 (6 bases). The CDR3 runs 17 residues. Germline assignment: CDR1 SGHAT and CDR2 FQNNGV. Trimming stripped 1 base from V and 1 base from J, with 15 bases between. The CDR3 bases are TGTGCCAGCAGCTTAGGGGGAGCGGGTAGCGGCACAGATACGCAGTATTTT. Protein: CASSLGGAGSGTDTQYF.